Each of the 9 T cell receptor beta chains below was sequenced from the same sample in a study of T cells in Graves' hyperthyroidism and ophthalmopathy. Researchers amplified the TCR beta CDR3 regions from RNA transcripts. During a first-round RT-PCR of the TCR CDR3, the HTBI primer set was used. TCRdb ran MiXCR on the multiplex PCR reads and lists one entry per CDR3 protein. The sample gives around 300,000 distinct CDR3 sequences, roughly 22% of which show up once; roughly 60% is in the top ten. Material for sequencing was blood. These receptors all come from a man aged 25-40 years with Graves' ophthalmopathy.

This clonotype was recorded a few times. The chain employs TRBV29-1 and TRBJ1-1, with TRBD1 as a possible D gene (6 bases). V was pared by 1 base and J by 4 bases, with 13 bases between. The CDR3 contains 14 residues. CDR1 and CDR2 (germline): SQVTM, ANQGSEA. The CDR3 loop is CSVEVGRGVTEAFF. The CDR3 DNA follows: TGCAGCGTTGAAGTTGGCAGGGGTGTCACTGAAGCTTTCTTT.

This clonotype was recorded a few times. J is TRBJ1-2 and V is TRBV7-2; 7 nucleotides align to TRBD1. CDR1 is SGHTA, CDR2 FQGNSA, per germline. The CDR3 totals 14 residues. Losses at the gene ends were 1 base for V and 7 bases for J; bases not matched to a gene: 6. The CDR3 is CASSLVPGGRGYTF. For the CDR3, the DNA is TGTGCCAGCAGCTTAGTCCCAGGGGGTCGTGGCTACACCTTC.

V usage is TRBV29-1 and J usage is TRBJ2-1; 8 bases are shared with TRBD2. Germline V gene sequence: CDR1 SQVTM, CDR2 ANQGSEA. The CDR3 loop spans 12 amino acids. The J segment lost 8 bases and the V segment lost 7 bases, leaving 7 bases of the junction unmatched. This CDR3 reads CSAREGIHEQFF. The CDR3 region has the DNA TGCAGCGCTCGGGAGGGCATCCATGAGCAGTTCTTC.

The rearrangement links TRBV7-2 to TRBJ2-3; TRBD1 agrees at 8 bases. Germline V gene data show CDR1 as SGHTA and CDR2 as FQGNSA. The CDR3 runs to 15 residues. V lost 7 bases and J lost 0; bases outside the gene matches: 6. CDR3 sequence: CASKARGPSTDTQYF. The CDR3 region has the DNA TGTGCCAGCAAGGCCAGGGGGCCCAGCACAGATACGCAGTATTTT. The whole variable domain, filled in from reference TRBV7-2 and TRBJ2-3, reads GAGVSQSPSNKVTEKGKDVELRCDPISGHTALYWYRQSLGQGLEFLIYFQGNSAPDKSGLPSDRFSAERTGGSVSTLTIQRTQQEDSAVYLCASKARGPSTDTQYFGPGTRLTVL.

This sequence joins TRBV5-8 and TRBJ1-5, with D maybe TRBD1 (5 bases). The V gene's germline CDR1 is SGHTS and CDR2 YDEGEE. CDR3 size: 17 residues. The V end was cut by 4 bases, the J end by 0 bases, with 17 bases between. CDR3 sequence (DNA): TGTGCCAGCAGCGAGGGACGGATCAGACTTAGCAATCAGCCCCAGCATTTT. Protein: CASSEGRIRLSNQPQHF.

As regards this clonotype: As the CDR3 is not closed by the conserved phenylalanine or tryptophan, this likely results from a read error. The chain uses TRBV28 and TRBJ2-6; no firm D call. Germline assignment: CDR1 MDHEN and CDR2 SYDVKM. This CDR3 is 18 amino acids long. The ends were cut back, 1 base at V and 2 bases at J, with 15 bases in the middle. The chain's CDR3 is CASSLFSKGIAGANVLTL. The CDR3 nucleotides read TGTGCCAGCAGTTTATTCTCCAAGGGTATTGCTGGGGCCAACGTCCTGACTTTA.

V usage is TRBV10-3 and J usage is TRBJ1-1; D not resolved. Looked up from germline, CDR1 is ENHRY and CDR2 is SYGVKD. V lost 0 bases, J lost 8 bases, and 10 bases lay in between. The CDR3 covers 13 residues. Written as DNA, the CDR3 is TGTGCCATCAGTGAGTCGAGAATTCACGAAGCTTTCTTT. Translated, it gives CAISESRIHEAFF.

This clonotype has ten or more counts. The CDR3 is CASRGDRGHGYTF. In DNA, the CDR3 is TGTGCCAGCAGAGGGGACAGGGGGCATGGCTACACCTTC. The chain combines TRBV2 with TRBJ1-2, with TRBD1 identical over 12 bases. Trimming removed 6 bases from V and 6 bases from J; junction bases left unmatched: 2. This CDR3 spans 13 amino acids. Germline CDR1 is SNHLY and CDR2 is FYNNEI.

This clonotype was picked up a small number of times. This CDR3 reads CASSTSGSMEGGEQFF. The CDR3 DNA reads TGTGCCAGCAGTACTAGCGGGAGTATGGAGGGGGGTGAGCAGTTCTTC. V is TRBV12-3 or TRBV12-4 and J is TRBJ2-1, with 11 bases matching TRBD2. The CDR3 loop spans 16 amino acids. The junction had 12 bases not matched to a gene; V was cut back by 5 bases and J by 9 bases.